One and the same sample provided the 15 T cell receptor beta chains below, sequenced in a study of T cells in localized non-small cell lung cancer. Method: immunoSEQ multiplex PCR; TCRdb's copy keeps in-frame clones and lacks some. The sample has about 77,000 clones; around nine tenths are singletons. The sample consisted of peripheral blood, taken before any cancer treatment. These receptor sequences come from a woman aged 35-70 years with stage I squamous cell lung carcinoma.

The chain joins TRBV6-6 to TRBJ2-7; 9 bases line up with TRBD1. With V trimmed by 2 bases and J by 6 bases, 5 bases remained unmatched. The CDR3 totals 14 residues. CDR1 MNHNY and CDR2 SVGAGI come from the germline V gene (reference sequence). CDR3 nucleotide sequence: TGTGCCAGCAGTTACGATGAGACAGGGGGCGAGCAGTACTTC. Its protein is CASSYDETGGEQYF.

The rearrangement joins TRBV9 to TRBJ1-2; no definite D call. The ends were cut back, 3 bases at V and 5 bases at J, with 20 bases in the middle. Germline-derived CDR1 and CDR2 are SGDLS and YYNGEE. The CDR3 covers 16 residues. The DNA of the CDR3 is TGTGCCAGCAGCGATCACCTCAGGCCCTGTAAGTATGGCTACACCTTC. This translates into CASSDHLRPCKYGYTF.

The rearrangement joins TRBV27 to TRBJ2-7; D is unresolved. The CDR3 loop spans 12 amino acids. Trimming removed 0 bases from V and 7 bases from J, with 7 bases in between. Germline CDR1 MNHEY, CDR2 SMNVEV (reference sequence). Here the CDR3 DNA reads TGTGCCAGCAGTTTATCGGTGGGAGAGCAGTACTTC. It encodes CASSLSVGEQYF.

V gene TRBV7-9 combines with J gene TRBJ2-3; 7 positions match TRBD2. CDR3 length: 15 residues. J gave up 3 bases and V 5 bases, and 8 bases lay outside the gene matches. Germline V gene lookup returns CDR1 SEHNR and CDR2 FQNEAQ (reference sequence). The CDR3 reads CASSPLGGFTDTQYF. CDR3 sequence (DNA): TGTGCCAGCAGCCCGCTGGGGGGGTTTACAGATACGCAGTATTTT.

V is TRBV5-8 and J is TRBJ1-2; no firm D call. V lost 0 bases to trimming and J lost 3 bases, with 9 bases between them. CDR3 length: 14 amino acids. Germline assignment: CDR1 SGHTS and CDR2 YDEGEE. DNA of the CDR3: TGTGCCAGCAGCTTGGGGGGAAGCGACTATGGCTACACCTTC. Translated: CASSLGGSDYGYTF.

The chain has TRBV11-2 and TRBJ1-6, with 7 bases aligning to TRBD1. CDR1 is SGHAT, CDR2 FQNNGV, per germline. The CDR3 is made up of 14 amino acids. The J segment lost 7 bases and the V segment lost 3 bases, leaving 3 bases of the junction unmatched. CDR3 sequence reads: CASSLTGRNSPLHF. The DNA for the CDR3 is TGTGCCAGCAGCTTGACAGGGCGAAATTCACCCCTCCACTTT.

V usage is TRBV7-2 and J usage is TRBJ2-5; 8 positions agree with TRBD1. Trimming removed 8 bases from V and 5 bases from J; junction bases left unmatched: 10. This CDR3 is built from 14 residues. Germline V gene sequence: CDR1 SGHTA, CDR2 FQGNSA. CDR3 in amino acids: CASARTGQSETQYF. CDR3 sequence (DNA): TGTGCCAGCGCCCGGACAGGGCAAAGCGAGACCCAGTACTTC.

The chain carries TRBV7-9 and TRBJ1-2; TRBD1 is a possible D gene (6 bases). The germline gives CDR1 SEHNR, CDR2 FQNEAQ (reference sequence). The CDR3 sequence is 14 residues long. With 5 bases removed from V and 1 base from J, the gap between germline ends came to 11 bases. The chain's CDR3 is CASSQQGFNYGYTF. The CDR3 DNA reads TGTGCCAGCAGCCAGCAGGGGTTTAACTATGGCTACACCTTC. Complete variable domain (other parts from reference TRBV7-9 and TRBJ1-2): DTGVSQNPRHKITKRGQNVTFRCDPISEHNRLYWYRQTLGQGPEFLTYFQNEAQLEKSRLLSDRFSAERPKGSFSTLEIQRTEQGDSAMYLCASSQQGFNYGYTFGSGTRLTVV.

The V call is TRBV19, the J call TRBJ1-2; 11 bases align to TRBD1. CDR3 length equals 15 residues. Trimming cost V 7 bases and J 2 bases; bases outside gene matches: 6. Germline CDR1 LNHDA, CDR2 SQIVND (reference sequence). The DNA of the CDR3 is TGTGCCAGTACCCCGGACAGGGGGCTAAACTATGGCTACACCTTC. Translating gives CASTPDRGLNYGYTF.

The chain recombines TRBV4-1 with TRBJ2-7, with unresolved D. The CDR3 has 16 residues. Trimming stripped 1 base from V and 0 bases from J, with 13 bases between. CDR1 MGHRA and CDR2 YSYEKL come from the germline V gene. For the CDR3, the DNA is TGCGCCAGCAGCCAAGTCGGTGGCCCCAGCTCCTACGAGCAGTACTTC. Protein product: CASSQVGGPSSYEQYF.

The rearrangement uses TRBV7-3 and TRBJ2-7; 8 bases are shared with TRBD1. The V gene end was trimmed by 5 bases and the J gene end by 5 bases; junction bases not matched to a gene: 8. Germline V gene data show CDR1 as SGHTA and CDR2 as FQGTGA. This CDR3 region has 14 residues. The CDR3 is CASSLQGARDEQYF. The DNA of the CDR3 is TGTGCCAGCAGCCTCCAGGGGGCGCGGGACGAGCAGTACTTC.

The chain carries TRBV6-1 and TRBJ1-2; tentatively, D is TRBD1 (6 bases). Germline values: CDR1 MNHNS, CDR2 SASEGT. Trimming cost V 6 bases and J 3 bases, with 11 bases left between them. There are 13 residues in the CDR3. The CDR3 protein is CASSAGEDYGYTF. CDR3 nucleotide sequence: TGTGCCAGCAGCGCAGGGGAAGACTATGGCTACACCTTC.

The CDR3 DNA reads as TGTGCTAGTGGTTTGGGGACCTCGGGAGTGGAAAAACTGTTTTTT. Amino acids: CASGLGTSGVEKLFF. The chain recombines TRBV12-5 with TRBJ1-4; D ambiguous. The germline V gene encodes CDR1 LGHNT and CDR2 FRNRAP. V was cut by 1 base and J by 8 bases, with 14 bases left in between. This CDR3 contains 15 residues.

This CDR3 is CASSQDVGAAGNTIYF. In DNA form, the CDR3 reads TGTGCCAGCAGCCAAGATGTGGGGGCGGCTGGAAACACCATATATTTT. The chain recombines TRBV4-2 with TRBJ1-3, with a tentative D call TRBD1 (6 bases). Per the germline V gene, CDR1 is LGHNA and CDR2 is YNFKEQ. CDR3 length: 16 amino acids. The V and J ends lost 0 bases and 2 bases respectively, with 11 bases between them.

Only one count was recorded for this clone. V usage is TRBV29-1 and J usage is TRBJ2-5, with TRBD2 matching over 7 bases. Germline assignment: CDR1 SQVTM and CDR2 ANQGSEA. CDR3 size: 13 residues. The junction had 5 bases not matched to a gene; V was cut back by 7 bases and J by 0 bases. CDR3 region: CSGGGRNQETQYF. The CDR3 region has the DNA TGCAGCGGGGGGGGACGGAACCAAGAGACCCAGTACTTC.